The rows below give T cell receptor beta chains drawn from one sample of a study of cytomegalovirus exposure and HLA in healthy donors. The method was immunoSEQ multiplex PCR; TCRdb's version includes in-frame clones alone and lacks a portion of them. The data hold about 89,000 clones, with 85% observed a single time. The sample was PBMCs. These TCRs come from a man aged 40-50 years in good health and CMV-seropositive. Both conserved end residues are part of each CDR3. Fields, in order: V gene, D gene, J gene, clone size, CDR3 DNA, CDR3 protein. D genes are given only for firm matches. Expanded clones are given a class, and other clones once, few, many or no size at all.

v_call: TRBV7-8
d_call: -
j_call: TRBJ2-3
clone_size: once
cdr3_nt: TGTGCCAGCAGCTCCTACCCTGTCCCCCCAGATACGCAGTATTTT
cdr3_aa: CASSSYPVPPDTQYF

v_call: TRBV10-3
d_call: TRBD2
j_call: TRBJ2-1
clone_size: -
cdr3_nt: TGTGCCATCAAGAGGGGGCTAGCGGGGGACAATGAGCAGTTCTTC
cdr3_aa: CAIKRGLAGDNEQFF

v_call: TRBV7-2
d_call: TRBD2
j_call: TRBJ2-1
clone_size: -
cdr3_nt: TGTGCCAGCAGAAAGACTAGCGGGGGAGGGAATGAGCAGTTCTTC
cdr3_aa: CASRKTSGGGNEQFF

v_call: TRBV5-5
d_call: -
j_call: TRBJ1-6
clone_size: -
cdr3_nt: TGTGCCAGCAGCTTTTTCAGCTCCTATAATTCACCCCTCCACTTT
cdr3_aa: CASSFFSSYNSPLHF

v_call: TRBV7-9
d_call: TRBD1
j_call: TRBJ2-3
clone_size: -
cdr3_nt: TGTGCCAGCAGCGCCCGGGACAGGGCGACAGATACGCAGTATTTT
cdr3_aa: CASSARDRATDTQYF

v_call: TRBV28
d_call: -
j_call: TRBJ2-2
clone_size: -
cdr3_nt: TGTGCCAGCAGCACGGTAGCCGGGGAGCTGTTTTTT
cdr3_aa: CASSTVAGELFF

v_call: TRBV5-1
d_call: TRBD2
j_call: TRBJ2-7
clone_size: -
cdr3_nt: TGCGCCAGCAGCCTACGGGGAGGACTAGCGGCTATTTCCTACGAGCAGTACTTC
cdr3_aa: CASSLRGGLAAISYEQYF

v_call: TRBV25-1
d_call: -
j_call: TRBJ2-3
clone_size: few
cdr3_nt: TGTGCCAGCAGTGAATACTCAGCGGATACGCAGTATTTT
cdr3_aa: CASSEYSADTQYF

v_call: TRBV2
d_call: TRBD1
j_call: TRBJ2-7
clone_size: few
cdr3_nt: TGTGCCAGCAGTGTGCCCGGGACAGGGGCCTACGAGCAGTACTTC
cdr3_aa: CASSVPGTGAYEQYF

v_call: TRBV7-2
d_call: -
j_call: TRBJ2-5
clone_size: once
cdr3_nt: TGTGCCAGCAGCTTGGCTTATCAACAAGAGACCCAGTACTTC
cdr3_aa: CASSLAYQQETQYF

v_call: TRBV7-6
d_call: TRBD2
j_call: TRBJ2-7
clone_size: -
cdr3_nt: TGTGCCAGCAGCTTAGTCGGGGTAGCGGGCACCTACGAGCAGTACTTC
cdr3_aa: CASSLVGVAGTYEQYF

v_call: TRBV7-3
d_call: -
j_call: TRBJ1-6
clone_size: -
cdr3_nt: TGTGCCAGCAGCTTAACCGGGCAAGGGAGGTCACCCCTCCACTTT
cdr3_aa: CASSLTGQGRSPLHF

v_call: TRBV30
d_call: -
j_call: TRBJ2-7
clone_size: -
cdr3_nt: TGTGCCTGGAGTCCAGGGGTATACGAGCAGTACTTC
cdr3_aa: CAWSPGVYEQYF